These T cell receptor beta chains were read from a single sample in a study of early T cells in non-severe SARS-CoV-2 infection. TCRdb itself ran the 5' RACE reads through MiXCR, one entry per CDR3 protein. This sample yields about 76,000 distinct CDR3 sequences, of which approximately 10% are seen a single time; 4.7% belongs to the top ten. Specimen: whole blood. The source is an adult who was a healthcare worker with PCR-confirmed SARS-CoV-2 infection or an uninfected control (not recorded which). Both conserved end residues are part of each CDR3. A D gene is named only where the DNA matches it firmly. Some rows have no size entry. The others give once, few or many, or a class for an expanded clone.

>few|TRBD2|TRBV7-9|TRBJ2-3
TGTGCCAGCAGGGTGAGCGGGGGTTCTGATACGCAGTATTTT
CASRVSGGSDTQYF
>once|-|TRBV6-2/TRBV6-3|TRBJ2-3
TGTGCCAGCAGTTACCCTCCGGGCGGTCTAGCAGATACGCAGTATTTT
CASSYPPGGLADTQYF
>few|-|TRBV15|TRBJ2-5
TGTGCCACCAGCGAGGCAGTGGAGACCCAGTACTTC
CATSEAVETQYF
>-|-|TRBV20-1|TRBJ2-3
TGCAGTGCTAGGGTACAAACTAGCACAGATACGCAGTATTTT
CSARVQTSTDTQYF
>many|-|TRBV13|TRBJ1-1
TGTGCCAGCAGCATGATGGGGAAGGTCACTGAAGCTTTCTTT
CASSMMGKVTEAFF
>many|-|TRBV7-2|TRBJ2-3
TGTGCCAGCAGCTTAGCGCAGGGCCGCTATACGCAGTATTTT
CASSLAQGRYTQYF
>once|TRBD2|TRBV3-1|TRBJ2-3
TGTGCCAGCAGCGGCTATAGCGGGGGGGCCACAGATACGCAGTATTTT
CASSGYSGGATDTQYF
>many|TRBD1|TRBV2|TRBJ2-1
TGTGCCAGCAGACCCACCCGACAGGGGGCACCCAATGAGCAGTTCTTC
CASRPTRQGAPNEQFF
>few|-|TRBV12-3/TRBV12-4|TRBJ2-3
TGTGCCAGCAGCAGGGACCGGGACACCACAGATACGCAGTATTTT
CASSRDRDTTDTQYF
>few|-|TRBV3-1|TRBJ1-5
TGTGCCAGCAGCCCAGCCGACAATCAGCCCCAGCATTTT
CASSPADNQPQHF
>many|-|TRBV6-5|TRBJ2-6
TGTGCCAGCGGGACACGAGGAGCTGGGGCCAACGTCCTGACTTTC
CASGTRGAGANVLTF
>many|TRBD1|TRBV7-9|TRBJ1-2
TGTGCCAGCAGCTCCTACAGGGGTCTCGGCTACACCTTC
CASSSYRGLGYTF
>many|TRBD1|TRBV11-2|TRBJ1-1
TGTGCCAGCAGTTTGACTCCAGGGGGGCGGAACACTGAAGCTTTCTTT
CASSLTPGGRNTEAFF
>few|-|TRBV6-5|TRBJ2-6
TGTGCCAGCAGTTACTCTTTGGCCTCTGGGGCCAACGTCCTGACTTTC
CASSYSLASGANVLTF
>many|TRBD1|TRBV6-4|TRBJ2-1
TGTGCCAGCAGTGACTCTCTCCAGGGGGACTACAATGAGCAGTTCTTC
CASSDSLQGDYNEQFF
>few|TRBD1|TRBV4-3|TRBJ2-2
TGCGCCAGCAGCCCCGGGACAGGGGTGACCGGGGAGCTGTTTTTT
CASSPGTGVTGELFF
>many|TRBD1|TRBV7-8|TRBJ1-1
TGTGCCAGCAGCATTTATGGGACAGCGAACACTGAAGCTTTCTTT
CASSIYGTANTEAFF
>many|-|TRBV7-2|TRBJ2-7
TGTGCCAGCAGCTTAAATGGGGGCTCCTACGAGCAGTACTTC
CASSLNGGSYEQYF
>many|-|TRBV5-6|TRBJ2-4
TGTGCCAGCAGCGACCACCCAGGGACTGCCCTAGCCAAAAACATTCAGTACTTC
CASSDHPGTALAKNIQYF
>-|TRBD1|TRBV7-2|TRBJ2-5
TGTGTCAGCACCGATAGACAGGGGGGCACAGAGACCCAGTACTTC
CVSTDRQGGTETQYF
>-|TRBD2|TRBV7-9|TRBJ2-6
TGTGCCAGCAGCTTAACCCTAGCGGGGGCAGGGGCCAACGTCCTGACTTTC
CASSLTLAGAGANVLTF
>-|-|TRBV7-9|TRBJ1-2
TGTGCCAGCAGCTTACCGGATAGCTATGGCTACACCTTC
CASSLPDSYGYTF
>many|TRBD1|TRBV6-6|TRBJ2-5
TGTGCCAGCAGTTACCCGGGACAGGGTCAAGAGACCCAGTACTTC
CASSYPGQGQETQYF
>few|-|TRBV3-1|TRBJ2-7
TGTGCCAGCAGCCAAGTTGGGCAGAACTACGAGCAGTACTTC
CASSQVGQNYEQYF
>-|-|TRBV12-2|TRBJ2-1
TGTGCAAGTCGCCCCACAGAGCGTGAGCAGTTCTTC
CASRPTEREQFF
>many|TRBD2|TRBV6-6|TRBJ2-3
TGTGCCAGCACTCTACTAGCGGGGGGAGTCCGGGATACGCAGTATTTT
CASTLLAGGVRDTQYF
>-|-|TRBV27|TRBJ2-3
TGTGCCAGCAGTTTAAAAAGGGGGGTCACGCAGTATTTT
CASSLKRGVTQYF
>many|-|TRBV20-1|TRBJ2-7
TGCAGTGCTAGAGGTGGGACGGGGCCAGACGAGCAGTACTTC
CSARGGTGPDEQYF
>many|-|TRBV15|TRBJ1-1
TGTGCCACCAGCAGTCGGGATCTGGGCATGAACACTGAAGCTTTCTTT
CATSSRDLGMNTEAFF
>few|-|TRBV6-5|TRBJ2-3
TGTGCCAGCAGTAGGGGTTTTAGCACAGATACGCAGTATTTT
CASSRGFSTDTQYF
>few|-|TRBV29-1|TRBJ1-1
TGCAGCGTTGAAGAGGGAGGCCTTTTGGCTTTCTTT
CSVEEGGLLAFF
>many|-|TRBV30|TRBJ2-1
TGTGCCTGGAGTAATTCTTGGAATGAGCAGTTCTTC
CAWSNSWNEQFF
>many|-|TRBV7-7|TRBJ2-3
TGTGCTAGCAGCAAAGGGGTGACTAGGGCCTCGGTGGACACAGATACGCAGTATTTT
CASSKGVTRASVDTDTQYF
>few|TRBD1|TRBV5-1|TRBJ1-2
TGCGCCAGCAGCTCAGGGGTGACAGGGAGGATTTTCACCTTC
CASSSGVTGRIFTF
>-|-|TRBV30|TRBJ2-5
TGTGCCTGGAGTCTCCTAGGAGGGGGCCAAGAGACCCAGTACTTC
CAWSLLGGGQETQYF
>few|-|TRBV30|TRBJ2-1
TGTGCCTGGAGTGTACAAGGACTTTCCTACAATGAGCAGTTCTTC
CAWSVQGLSYNEQFF
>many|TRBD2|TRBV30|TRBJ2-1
TGTGCCTGGAGTCCACGGGGGGGGAACAATGAGCAGTTCTTC
CAWSPRGGNNEQFF
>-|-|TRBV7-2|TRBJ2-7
TGTGCCAGCAGATCCCGGCTAACCTACGAGCAGTACTTC
CASRSRLTYEQYF
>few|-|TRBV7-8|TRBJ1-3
TGTGCCAGCAGCTTAGACGGAAGCTCTGGAAACACCATATATTTT
CASSLDGSSGNTIYF
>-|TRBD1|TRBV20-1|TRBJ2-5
TGCAGTGCTAGCGACAGGGCTCAAGAGACCCAGTACTTC
CSASDRAQETQYF
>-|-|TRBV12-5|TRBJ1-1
TGTGCTAGTGGTTTGAGTCCCCGTAACACTGAAGCTTTCTTT
CASGLSPRNTEAFF
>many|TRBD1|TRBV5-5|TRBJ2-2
TGTGCCAGCAGCGGCGACAGGGTGAACACCGGGGAGCTGTTTTTT
CASSGDRVNTGELFF
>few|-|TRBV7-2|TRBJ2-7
TGTGCCAGCAGCCCGCGCTACGAGCAGTACTTC
CASSPRYEQYF
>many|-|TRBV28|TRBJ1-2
TGTGCCAGCAGTTTGGGGCCACAGGGCTACACCTTC
CASSLGPQGYTF
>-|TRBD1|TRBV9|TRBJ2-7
TGTGCCAGCAGCCCCCGGGACAGCTCCTACGAGCAGTACTTC
CASSPRDSSYEQYF
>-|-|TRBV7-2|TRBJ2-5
TGTGCCAGCAGCTTAGATTTCTCGACAGAAGAGACCCAGTACTTC
CASSLDFSTEETQYF
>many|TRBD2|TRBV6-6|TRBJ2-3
TGTGCCAGCAGTTCGGCGACTAGCGGGGGCCCTATTGATACGCAGTATTTT
CASSSATSGGPIDTQYF
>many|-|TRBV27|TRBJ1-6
TGTGCCAGCAGTCCATACGGGGGGACGCGATCACCCCTCCACTTT
CASSPYGGTRSPLHF
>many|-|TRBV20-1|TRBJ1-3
TGCAGTGCTAACGACCGGAGGTCTGGAAACACCATATATTTT
CSANDRRSGNTIYF
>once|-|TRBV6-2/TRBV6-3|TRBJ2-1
TGTGCCAGCAGGGTCTTATACAATGAGCAGTTCTTC
CASRVLYNEQFF
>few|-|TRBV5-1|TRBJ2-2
TGCGCCAGCAGCTTGCTATTAGGGAACCCCACGAACACCGGGGAGCTGTTTTTT
CASSLLLGNPTNTGELFF
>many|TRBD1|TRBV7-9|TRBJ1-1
TGTGCCAGCAGCTCTACAGGGGCCACTGAAGCTTTCTTT
CASSSTGATEAFF
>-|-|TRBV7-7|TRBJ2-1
TGTGCTAGCAGCCCCGGTTTAGTACCTGACAATGAGCAGTTCTTC
CASSPGLVPDNEQFF
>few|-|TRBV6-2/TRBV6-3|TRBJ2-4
TGTGCCAGCAGTCGAACAGGGATGGTAGCTGGGGACATTCAGTACTTC
CASSRTGMVAGDIQYF
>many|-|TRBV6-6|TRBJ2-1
TGTGCCAGCAGTTACTCTAGGGTTTCGGATGAGCAGTTCTTC
CASSYSRVSDEQFF
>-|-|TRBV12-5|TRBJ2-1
TGTGCTAGTGGTCAGCCTGCGGGACGCAATGAGCAGTTCTTC
CASGQPAGRNEQFF
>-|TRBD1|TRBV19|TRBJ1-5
TGTGCCAGTAGTGGGACAGGGAGCAATCAGCCCCAGCATTTT
CASSGTGSNQPQHF
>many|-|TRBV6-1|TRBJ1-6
TGTGCCAGCAGTGAAAGTCAGTGGGAACCCAATTCACCCCTCCATTTT
CASSESQWEPNSPLHF
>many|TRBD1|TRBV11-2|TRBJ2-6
TGTGCCAGCAGCTATTATGGGGACAGGGCGAGCTCTGGGGCCAACGTCCTGACTTTC
CASSYYGDRASSGANVLTF